This T cell receptor (beta chain) was identified during a study of cytomegalovirus exposure and HLA in healthy donors. Study-level points and caveats: Rare TCR sequences predominated, though certain public TCRs were found in many donors.

Primers included in the PCR were 60 Vbeta and 13 Jbeta primers. In the authors' workflow: Around 11 million of tens of millions of unique TCR beta chains were shared, per a later count. Libraries were prepared by immunoSEQ multiplex PCR; TCRdb keeps only in-frame clonotypes and omits some of them. The V and J calls and the clone size are those of that table, but D and trimming were determined from the DNA. The sample holds some 120,000 clones, 75% to 85% seen once. Note on this clone: Its antigen is unknown. A read error may produce the germline difference seen at one junction end. The same CDR3 is also encoded by other DNA sequences in this sample.

This CDR3 is built from 12 residues. CDR1 and CDR2 from the germline V gene are SGHVS and FQNEAQ. The receptor was isolated from a man in his forties in good health and CMV-seronegative. V gene TRBV7-8 combines with J gene TRBJ1-1; perhaps TRBD1 as D (6 bases). The material sequenced was PBMCs. CDR3 DNA: TGTGCCAGCAGGACAGGCCACACCGAAGCTTTCTTT. Translating it yields CASRTGHTEAFF.